The next 4 T cell receptor beta chains were all read from a single sample in a study of cytomegalovirus exposure and HLA in healthy donors. With 60 Vbeta and 13 Jbeta primers, the PCR was carried out. Clones were sequenced by immunoSEQ multiplex PCR, and TCRdb holds only the in-frame ones, with some missing. The repertoire holds some 150,000 clones, roughly 80% seen once, with approximately 2.9% in the top ten. Source material: PBMCs. These receptors all come from a man aged 35 to 55 in good health and CMV-seropositive.

This chain joins TRBV11-2 and TRBJ1-1, with 8 positions matching TRBD1. Unmatched junction bases numbered 1, after V lost 3 bases and J lost 1 base. CDR3 length: 14 amino acids. Germline CDR1 is SGHAT and CDR2 is FQNNGV. CDR3 loop: CASSFGQGNTEAFF. CDR3 sequence (DNA): TGTGCCAGCAGCTTTGGACAGGGGAACACTGAAGCTTTCTTT.

The chain is built from TRBV5-1 and TRBJ2-7, with D maybe TRBD1 (6 bases). The CDR3 runs to 15 residues. Germline V gene lookup returns CDR1 SGHRS and CDR2 YFSETQ. V shed 3 bases and J shed 0 bases, with 13 bases lying between them. The CDR3: CASSSMGHNSYEQYF. For the CDR3, the DNA is TGCGCCAGCAGCTCCATGGGACACAACTCCTACGAGCAGTACTTC.

The chain's CDR3 is CASSSGQGPAFF. The CDR3 DNA reads as TGTGCCAGCAGTTCTGGACAGGGGCCAGCTTTCTTT. The chain recombines TRBV6-5 with TRBJ1-1; 9 positions match TRBD1. V trimming: 4 bases; J trimming: 10 bases; junction bases outside the gene matches: 4. This CDR3 region has 12 residues. From germline, CDR1 is MNHEY and CDR2 SVGAGI.

The chain is built from TRBV5-1 and TRBJ2-5; the D gene is possibly TRBD1 (5 bases). Trimming took off 0 bases at V and 7 bases at J, with 16 bases between the two ends. Germline values: CDR1 SGHRS, CDR2 YFSETQ. The CDR3 sequence is 15 residues long. This chain's CDR3 is CASSLAGGRQGTQYF. The CDR3 DNA reads as TGCGCCAGCAGCTTGGCCGGTGGCAGGCAGGGGACCCAGTACTTC.